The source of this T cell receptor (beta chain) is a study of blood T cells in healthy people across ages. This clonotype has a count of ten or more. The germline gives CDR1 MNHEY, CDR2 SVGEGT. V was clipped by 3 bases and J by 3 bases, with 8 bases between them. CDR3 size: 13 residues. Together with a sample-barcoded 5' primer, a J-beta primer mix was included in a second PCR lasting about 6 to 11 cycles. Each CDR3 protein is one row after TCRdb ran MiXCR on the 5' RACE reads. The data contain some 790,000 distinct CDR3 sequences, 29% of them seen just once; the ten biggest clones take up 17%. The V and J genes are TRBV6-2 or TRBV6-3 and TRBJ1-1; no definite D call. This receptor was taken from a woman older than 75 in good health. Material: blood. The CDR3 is CASSYNGYTEAFF. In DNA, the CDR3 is TGTGCCAGCAGTTATAACGGATACACTGAAGCTTTCTTT.